What follows is one TCR beta chain and its context. The sample is drawn from a study of blood T cell repertoires in COVID-19. Germline V lookup: CDR1 KGHSH, CDR2 LQKENI. The V end lost 3 bases, the J end lost 4 bases, and 12 bases lay between the germline ends. The CDR3 sequence is 14 residues long. Using immunoSEQ multiplex PCR, the repertoire was profiled, and TCRdb retains in-frame clones only, with some absent. The repertoire consists of about 260,000 clones, with 75% to 90% occurring once and the leading ten covering 2% to 3%. The sample comprised PBMCs or T cells enriched from blood (not recorded which). The chain employs TRBV18 and TRBJ1-1, with D tentatively TRBD1 (6 bases). The receptor was isolated from a woman younger than 35 who had recovered from COVID-19. CDR3 loop: CASSPTGLPTEAFF. CDR3 bases: TGTGCCAGCTCACCGACAGGTCTTCCCACTGAAGCTTTCTTT.